This T cell receptor (beta chain) came from a study of T-cell memory formation after mild COVID-19. TCRdb passed the 5' RACE reads through MiXCR, listing each CDR3 protein once. Seen here are 150,000 or so distinct CDR3 sequences, 11% observed once, and the top ten hold 3.8%. The length of the CDR3 is 14 residues. Germline V lookup: CDR1 KGHSH, CDR2 LQKENI. V lost 8 bases to trimming and J lost 7 bases, with 17 bases between them. The source is a man younger than 35 who had mild COVID-19 (a few samples of this study predate the infection). Cell type and time point are not known. The sample consisted of PBMCs or a T cell subset sorted from them (not recorded which). The V call is TRBV18, the J call TRBJ2-2; D uncertain. The CDR3 sequence: CASLEDRAGGELFF. CDR3 nucleotide sequence: TGTGCCAGCCTAGAGGACCGGGCAGGCGGGGAGCTGTTTTTT.